These 13 T cell receptor beta chains share one sample of origin, sequenced in a study of blood T cells in healthy people across ages. Together with a sample-barcoded 5' primer, a J-beta primer mix was included in a second PCR lasting about 7 to 12 cycles. TCRdb reprocessed the 5' RACE reads via MiXCR and lists one record per CDR3 protein. Among approximately 680,000 distinct CDR3 sequences listed, about 32% were seen once. Source material: blood. Receptors were obtained from an elderly woman in good health.

J is TRBJ1-1 and V is TRBV18; D remains ambiguous. There are 13 residues in the CDR3. V gave up 8 bases and J gave up 4 bases, with 14 bases separating them. Per the germline V gene, CDR1 is KGHSH and CDR2 is LQKENI. The CDR3 reads CASSYLRSTEAFF. The DNA of the CDR3 is TGTGCCAGCAGCTACCTCCGTAGCACTGAAGCTTTCTTT.

V is TRBV27 and J is TRBJ1-5, with D possibly TRBD1 on 6 matching bases. The V end lost 6 bases, the J end lost 4 bases, and 16 bases lay between the germline ends. CDR1 is MNHEY and CDR2 is SMNVEV in the germline V gene (reference sequence). The CDR3 is made up of 15 amino acids. CDR3: CASSQTPGQNQPQHF. The DNA for the CDR3 is TGTGCCAGCAGCCAGACCCCGGGACAAAATCAGCCCCAGCATTTT.

This sequence joins TRBV10-3 and TRBJ2-1; D possibly corresponds to TRBD2 (5 bases). Trimming took 0 bases from V and 1 from J, leaving 19 bases between them. Germline CDR1 reads ENHRY; CDR2 reads SYGVKD. This CDR3 contains 19 residues. The CDR3 reads CAISESPTKAPRSYNEQFF. The CDR3 coding sequence is TGTGCCATCAGTGAGTCGCCGACTAAGGCCCCCAGATCCTACAATGAGCAGTTCTTC.

This clonotype came up many times. The CDR3 DNA sequence: TGTGCCAGCAGTGAAGGTGGAGGGAGGAATTCACCCCTCCACTTT. It encodes CASSEGGGRNSPLHF. V gene TRBV2 combines with J gene TRBJ1-6; D is undetermined. The germline CDR1 and CDR2 sequences are SNHLY and FYNNEI. The CDR3 covers 15 residues. Trimming took 1 base from V and 7 from J, leaving 11 bases between them.

This clonotype was counted ten times or more. DNA of the CDR3: TGTGCCAGCAGTTCGGCGGCAGGGGCCGAGAATCAGCCCCAGCATTTT. Its translation is CASSSAAGAENQPQHF. The rearrangement uses TRBV12-3 or TRBV12-4 and TRBJ1-5; tentative D call: TRBD1 (6 bases). The V end lost 4 bases, the J end lost 4 bases, and 17 bases lay between the germline ends. The CDR3 has 16 residues.

This clonotype was seen ten or more times. The chain employs TRBV24-1 and TRBJ2-1; D not certain. V dropped 4 bases and J dropped 10 bases, with 13 bases sitting between them. The CDR3 is 13 amino acids. Germline loops: CDR1 KGHDR, CDR2 SFDVKD. The CDR3 region has the DNA TGTGCCACCAGTGACCAAGGGTTGAGGGAGCAGTTCTTC. Its translation: CATSDQGLREQFF.

The sample holds many counts of this clonotype. This chain joins TRBV29-1 and TRBJ2-7, with 10 nucleotides matching TRBD1. CDR3 size: 13 residues. V shed 7 bases, J shed 6 bases, and the junction held 9 bases outside the gene matches. The V gene's germline CDR1 is SQVTM and CDR2 ANQGSEA. CDR3 in DNA: TGCAGCGCCAATGGTAGGACAGGGGGCGAGCAGTACTTC. It specifies CSANGRTGGEQYF.

CDR3 nucleotides: TGCAGTGCTACGGGGGGGGAAAAACTGTTTTTT. Protein product: CSATGGEKLFF. The J gene is TRBJ1-4, the V gene TRBV20-1; TRBD1 is a possible D gene (5 bases). CDR3 length: 11 residues. The ends were cut back, 4 bases at V and 8 bases at J, with 8 bases in the middle. Germline V lookup: CDR1 DFQATT, CDR2 SNEGSKA (reference sequence).

This clonotype has more than one count but fewer than ten. This may arise from a read error, as a much more abundant clone is one base away. The chain couples TRBV7-9 to TRBJ2-1; the D gene could be TRBD1 or TRBD2 (5 bases each). This CDR3 spans 13 amino acids. V lost 5 bases, J lost 10 bases, and 15 bases lay in between. The germline gives CDR1 SEHNR, CDR2 FQNEAQ (reference sequence). The CDR3 sequence: CASSPTDGDEQFF. The CDR3 nucleotides read TGTGCCAGCAGCCCGACGGACGGGGACGAGCAGTTCTTC. The full variable domain, completed using reference TRBV7-9 and TRBJ2-1, is DTGVSQNPRHKITKRGQNVTFRCDPISEHNRLYWYRQTLGQGPEFLTYFQNEAQLEKSRLLSDRFSAERPKGSFSTLEIQRTEQGDSAMYLCASSPTDGDEQFFGPGTRLTVL.

This clonotype showed up many times. The chain employs TRBV6-5 and TRBJ2-3, with 10 bases identical to TRBD2. Trimming removed 6 bases from V and 4 bases from J; junction bases left unmatched: 10. This CDR3 is built from 16 residues. In germline, CDR1 is MNHEY, CDR2 SVGAGI. The CDR3 is CASSRGTSVSSDTQYF. The CDR3 DNA reads TGTGCCAGCAGCCGCGGGACTAGCGTTAGCTCAGATACGCAGTATTTT.

There are a few counts of this clonotype. A clone one base away is much larger, so this may be a read error. This rearrangement joins TRBV4-2 to TRBJ2-5; D uncertain. Trimming stripped 1 base from V and 5 bases from J, with 11 bases between. Germline lookup yields CDR1 LGHNA and CDR2 YNFKEQ. The CDR3 spans 14 residues. The CDR3 bases are TGTGCCAGCAGCCAAGCCCCAGATTCCGAGACCCAGTACTTC. Its protein product is CASSQAPDSETQYF.

Remarks on this clonotype: This may be a read error, as it is one base from a much larger clone. The V call is TRBV10-3, the J call TRBJ1-4; the match to TRBD1 covers 7 bases. The CDR3 is 15 amino acids. The germline gives CDR1 ENHRY, CDR2 SYGVKD. The CDR3 DNA follows: TGTGCCACAAGGGACAGTATTGCAACTAATGAAAGACTGTTTTTT. Translated: CATRDSIATNERLFF.

At least ten counts were recorded for this clonotype. V is TRBV5-1 and J is TRBJ2-5; 9 bases align to TRBD1. Looked up from germline, CDR1 is SGHRS and CDR2 is YFSETQ. V shed 0 bases, J shed 5 bases, and the junction held 2 bases outside the gene matches. The CDR3 spans 14 residues. The CDR3 sequence is CASSLDGQGETQYF. As DNA, the CDR3 is TGCGCCAGCAGCTTGGATGGACAGGGGGAGACCCAGTACTTC.